One and the same sample provided the 20 T cell receptor beta chains below, sequenced in a study of cytomegalovirus exposure and HLA in healthy donors. A multiplex PCR was run with 60 Vbeta primers and 13 Jbeta primers. Profiled with immunoSEQ multiplex PCR; TCRdb holds only in-frame clones, not every one. The clone table shows some 120,000 clones, with the ten largest holding roughly 2%. Sequenced input: PBMCs. These receptors came from a woman between 55 and 75 years old in good health and CMV-seronegative.

The chain uses TRBV7-9 and TRBJ1-1; D is unclear. Trimming cost V 0 bases and J 12 bases, with 11 bases left between them. The germline gives CDR1 SEHNR, CDR2 FQNEAQ (reference sequence). The CDR3 loop spans 12 amino acids. The CDR3 DNA reads as TGTGCCAGCAGCTTAGCGTCGGCGGAAACTTTCTTT. Encoded protein: CASSLASAETFF. Combining the CDR3 with reference TRBV7-9 and TRBJ1-1 gives the whole variable domain DTGVSQNPRHKITKRGQNVTFRCDPISEHNRLYWYRQTLGQGPEFLTYFQNEAQLEKSRLLSDRFSAERPKGSFSTLEIQRTEQGDSAMYLCASSLASAETFFGQGTRLTVV.

The chain joins TRBV14 to TRBJ1-1; D gene unclear. Germline V gives CDR1 SGHDN, CDR2 FVKESK. The CDR3 spans 15 residues. Deletions cut 4 bases from V and 2 bases from J, with 14 bases between. The DNA of the CDR3 is TGTGCCAGCAGCCCTAATCCCTTCGGTAACACTGAAGCTTTCTTT. Amino acids: CASSPNPFGNTEAFF.

Turning to this clone: The sample has other DNA sequences that encode this CDR3 too. The rearrangement links TRBV5-1 to TRBJ2-7, with 9 bases lining up with TRBD1. This CDR3 has 14 residues. The junction had 2 bases not matched to a gene; V was cut back by 3 bases and J by 1 base. The germline gives CDR1 SGHRS, CDR2 YFSETQ. CDR3 nucleotides: TGCGCCAGCAGCTCCGGGACAGGGTCCTACGAGCAGTACTTC. It translates to CASSSGTGSYEQYF.

The chain joins TRBV23-1 to TRBJ1-5, with 8 bases aligning to TRBD1. TRBV23-1 is sorted into the ORF group, with uncertain function. J lost 0 bases, V lost 0 bases, and 13 bases had no gene match. The CDR3 consists of 20 residues. The DNA of the CDR3 is TGCGCCAGCAGTCAATCTGGGCCCAGGGGGCCGGGATATAGCAATCAGCCCCAGCATTTT. This translates into CASSQSGPRGPGYSNQPQHF.

The rearrangement links TRBV4-2 to TRBJ2-3; 8 bases are a match to TRBD2. V was pared by 4 bases and J by 1 base, with 4 bases of the junction left unmatched. Germline lookup yields CDR1 LGHNA and CDR2 YNFKEQ. This CDR3 is 15 amino acids long. The CDR3 loop is CASSRGSGGTDTQYF. In DNA form, the CDR3 reads TGTGCCAGCAGCCGCGGTAGCGGGGGCACAGATACGCAGTATTTT.

V and J are TRBV28 and TRBJ1-1, with 9 nucleotides matching TRBD1. V lost 8 bases to trimming and J lost 3 bases; unmatched junction nucleotides: 7. Germline V gene sequence: CDR1 MDHEN, CDR2 SYDVKM. The CDR3 sequence is 14 residues long. DNA of the CDR3: TGTGCCAGCGCATCCGGACAGGGGTACACTGAAGCTTTCTTT. Protein product: CASASGQGYTEAFF.

This chain joins TRBV5-1 and TRBJ2-1; perhaps TRBD2 as D (7 bases). The germline V gene has CDR1 SGHRS and CDR2 YFSETQ. This CDR3 contains 15 residues. V was pared by 4 bases and J by 5 bases, with 16 bases between. CDR3 amino acids: CASSTGAGLNNEQFF. CDR3 sequence (DNA): TGCGCCAGCAGCACGGGGGCGGGACTAAACAATGAGCAGTTCTTC. Drawing the rest from reference TRBV5-1 and TRBJ2-1, the complete variable domain is KAGVTQTPRYLIKTRGQQVTLSCSPISGHRSVSWYQQTPGQGLQFLFEYFSETQRNKGNFPGRFSGRQFSNSRSEMNVSTLELGDSALYLCASSTGAGLNNEQFFGPGTRLTVL.

The J gene is TRBJ1-1, the V gene TRBV29-1, with no clear D. Trimming pared 7 bases from V and 1 base from J, leaving 10 bases between. The CDR3 extends over 12 amino acids. The germline gives CDR1 SQVTM, CDR2 ANQGSEA. The CDR3: CSGLRANTEAFF. In nucleotides, the CDR3 is TGCAGCGGATTGAGGGCGAACACTGAAGCTTTCTTT.

The chain has TRBV7-3 and TRBJ1-1; 9 bases are shared with TRBD1. CDR3 length equals 14 residues. CDR1 and CDR2 (germline): SGHTA, FQGTGA. Germline trimming cut 7 bases from V and 2 bases from J; bases unmatched to any gene: 5. The CDR3 DNA sequence: TGTGCCAGCAAGCCGGGACAGGGAAACACTGAAGCTTTCTTT. Translated, it gives CASKPGQGNTEAFF.

The CDR3 sequence is CASSLLASGTDTQYF. The CDR3 nucleotides are TGTGCCAGCTCCTTGTTGGCTAGCGGGACAGATACGCAGTATTTT. The J gene is TRBJ2-3, the V gene TRBV7-9; 8 bases fit TRBD2. V trimming: 8 bases; J trimming: 3 bases; junction bases outside the gene matches: 10. The CDR3 sequence is 15 residues long. Germline assignment: CDR1 SEHNR and CDR2 FQNEAQ (reference sequence).

The J gene is TRBJ2-7, the V gene TRBV19, with 7 nucleotides matching TRBD1. The CDR3 spans 15 residues. The V and J ends lost 3 bases and 3 bases, in that order; junction bases with no gene match: 8. CDR1 is LNHDA and CDR2 is SQIVND in the germline V gene (reference sequence). The CDR3 nucleotides read TGTGCCAGTAGTATTAGATGGGACAGCCTCTACGAGCAGTACTTC. Its protein is CASSIRWDSLYEQYF. Full variable domain (rest looked up from reference TRBV19 and TRBJ2-7): DGGITQSPKYLFRKEGQNVTLSCEQNLNHDAMYWYRQDPGQGLRLIYYSQIVNDFQKGDIAEGYSVSREKKESFPLTVTSAQKNPTAFYLCASSIRWDSLYEQYFGPGTRLTVT.

The V call is TRBV2, the J call TRBJ2-3; 11 positions agree with TRBD2. The CDR3 length is 19 residues. J lost 3 bases, V lost 2 bases, and 13 bases had no gene match. From germline, CDR1 is SNHLY and CDR2 FYNNEI. DNA for the CDR3: TGTGCCAGCAGTGAACTATCTGATAGCGGGAGGGCCGAAACAGATACGCAGTATTTT. Protein sequence: CASSELSDSGRAETDTQYF.

In regard to this clone: Other nucleotide sequences in the sample specify the same CDR3. This sequence joins TRBV7-3 and TRBJ1-3; TRBD1 matches 9 bases. V shed 5 bases, J shed 8 bases, and the junction held 10 bases outside the gene matches. Germline CDR1 and CDR2: SGHTA and FQGTGA. The CDR3 is made up of 15 amino acids. The CDR3 spells CASSLTGGAGDTIYF. The CDR3 bases are TGTGCCAGCAGCCTTACAGGGGGCGCCGGGGACACCATATATTTT.

The rearrangement uses TRBV10-3 and TRBJ2-5; possibly TRBD2 for D (5 bases). Germline CDR1 is ENHRY and CDR2 is SYGVKD. V shed 4 bases and J shed 1 base, with 7 bases lying between them. The CDR3 covers 13 residues. CDR3 amino acids: CAISASSQETQYF. The CDR3 bases are TGTGCCATCAGTGCTAGCTCCCAAGAGACCCAGTACTTC.

The chain joins TRBV5-1 to TRBJ1-2; D unclear. Trimming cost V 1 base and J 0 bases, with 13 bases left between them. Germline V gives CDR1 SGHRS, CDR2 YFSETQ. The CDR3 consists of 16 residues. CDR3 coding DNA: TGCGCCAGCAGCTTGACCCAGACACGTTCTAACTATGGCTACACCTTC. This gives the protein CASSLTQTRSNYGYTF.

The gene calls are TRBV30 and TRBJ1-2; TRBD1 agrees at 8 bases. Per the germline V gene, CDR1 is GTSNPN and CDR2 is SVGIG (reference sequence). The J segment lost 7 bases and the V segment lost 2 bases, leaving 9 bases of the junction unmatched. The CDR3 is made up of 14 amino acids. As DNA, the CDR3 is TGTGCCTGGAGTTGGACAGGGACCGGGCGTGGCTACACCTTC. The encoded protein is CAWSWTGTGRGYTF.

The V and J genes are TRBV10-3 and TRBJ2-5, with 8 bases lining up with TRBD2. V shed 3 bases and J 1 base; nucleotides not matched to a gene: 4. The CDR3 runs to 15 residues. Germline V lookup: CDR1 ENHRY, CDR2 SYGVKD. CDR3: CAISDAGGSQETQYF. The CDR3 nucleotides read TGTGCCATCAGTGACGCGGGAGGATCCCAAGAGACCCAGTACTTC.

V gene TRBV10-3 combines with J gene TRBJ2-7, with D possibly being TRBD2 (5 bases). In germline, CDR1 is ENHRY, CDR2 SYGVKD. CDR3 length: 13 residues. Trimming shortened V by 10 bases and J by 4 bases, and 17 bases separated the two germline ends. CDR3 in amino acids: CATEASGEYEQYF. The CDR3 coding sequence is TGTGCCACGGAGGCTTCTGGGGAATACGAGCAGTACTTC.

This chain links TRBV14 with TRBJ2-7; possibly TRBD1 for D (6 bases). Per the germline V gene, CDR1 is SGHDN and CDR2 is FVKESK. V was trimmed by 5 bases and J by 7 bases, leaving 15 bases between them. This CDR3 spans 13 amino acids. The CDR3 DNA follows: TGTGCCAGCAGCGGACAGTGGAGGCGGGAGCAGTACTTC. Translation: CASSGQWRREQYF.

This sequence joins TRBV10-1 and TRBJ2-2; TRBD1 matches 7 bases. CDR1 is WNHNN and CDR2 is SYGVQD in the germline V gene (reference sequence). The J segment lost 0 bases and the V segment lost 6 bases, leaving 4 bases of the junction unmatched. The CDR3 is 15 residues long. This CDR3 reads CASRPGTANTGELFF. CDR3 nucleotide sequence: TGCGCCAGCAGACCCGGGACAGCGAACACCGGGGAGCTGTTTTTT.